The T cell receptor beta chain described here comes from a study of cytomegalovirus exposure and HLA in healthy donors. The PCR had 60 Vbeta and 13 Jbeta primers. Some clones are missing from TCRdb's copy, which holds only in-frame ones; the method was immunoSEQ multiplex PCR. The sample shows roughly 200,000 clones, approximately 84% of them seen only once. The length of the CDR3 is 17 residues. Germline V lookup: CDR1 MDHEN, CDR2 SYDVKM. Trimming took 4 bases from V and 0 from J; bases not matched to a gene: 8. Sequencing was performed on PBMCs. The TCR originated in a female donor in good health and CMV-seronegative. The chain joins TRBV28 to TRBJ2-2; 7 bases match TRBD2. CDR3 coding DNA: TGTGCCAGCAGTTCTAGTGGGGGGGTCGCGAACACCGGGGAGCTGTTTTTT. It is translated as CASSSSGGVANTGELFF.